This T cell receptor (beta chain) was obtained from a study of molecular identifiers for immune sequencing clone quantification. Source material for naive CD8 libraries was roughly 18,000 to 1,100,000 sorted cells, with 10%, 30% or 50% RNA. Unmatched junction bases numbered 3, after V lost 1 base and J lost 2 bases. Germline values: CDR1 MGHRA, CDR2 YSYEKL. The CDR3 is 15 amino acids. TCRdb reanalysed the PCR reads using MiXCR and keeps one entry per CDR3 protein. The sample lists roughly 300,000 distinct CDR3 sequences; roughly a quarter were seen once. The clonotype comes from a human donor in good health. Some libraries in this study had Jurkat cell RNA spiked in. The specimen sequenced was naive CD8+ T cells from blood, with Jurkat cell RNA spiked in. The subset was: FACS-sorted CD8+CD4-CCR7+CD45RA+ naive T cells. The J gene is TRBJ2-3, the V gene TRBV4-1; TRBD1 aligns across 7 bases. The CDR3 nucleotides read TGCGCCAGCAGCCAAGCGGGACAGTACACAGATACGCAGTATTTT. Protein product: CASSQAGQYTDTQYF.